These 28 T cell receptor beta chains were sequenced from one sample in a study of blood T cell repertoires in COVID-19. The table came from immunoSEQ multiplex PCR; TCRdb's copy has only in-frame clones and leaves some out. The data hold hundreds of thousands of clones, with approximately 87% observed a single time. The material sequenced was peripheral blood. The receptors originated from a woman aged 50 to 65 with COVID-19, enrolled during active disease.

The chain couples TRBV3-1 (or the pseudogene TRBV3-2) to TRBJ2-7; D is unclear. The CDR3 totals 11 residues. Trimming cost V 3 bases and J 5 bases, with 5 bases left between them. Germline CDR1 is LGHDT and CDR2 is YNNKEL (reference sequence). The CDR3, as DNA: TGTGCCAGCAGCCAGTCTCACGAGCAGTACTTC. Encoded protein: CASSQSHEQYF.

V is TRBV21-1 and J is TRBJ2-1; the tabulated D call, TRBD2, remains unverified against the DNA. TRBV21-1 counts as a pseudogene. This CDR3 is built from 17 residues. The CDR3 region is CASSKDGGNFTPDEQFF. CDR3 DNA: TGTGCCAGCAGCAAAGATGGCGGGAACTTCACTCCAGATGAGCAGTTCTTC.

V and J are TRBV9 and TRBJ2-7, with TRBD2 as a possible D gene (5 bases). This CDR3 is built from 14 residues. Germline CDR1 SGDLS, CDR2 YYNGEE. V was trimmed by 2 bases and J by 2 bases, leaving 11 bases between them. The CDR3: CASSVNSVAYEQYF. Written as DNA, the CDR3 is TGTGCCAGCAGCGTTAATAGCGTAGCCTACGAGCAGTACTTC.

This clone was detected once. The chain joins TRBV5-1 to TRBJ1-1; D is undetermined. The CDR3 is made up of 12 amino acids. The V gene's germline CDR1 is SGHRS and CDR2 YFSETQ. V was shortened by 7 bases and J by 2 bases, with 9 bases between the two germline ends. CDR3 sequence (DNA): TGCGCCAGCTTAGACATAAACACTGAAGCTTTCTTT. Translation: CASLDINTEAFF.

V usage is TRBV4-1 and J usage is TRBJ1-5; no reliable D call. The V and J ends lost 1 base and 4 bases respectively, with 8 bases between them. Germline V gene lookup returns CDR1 MGHRA and CDR2 YSYEKL. The CDR3 length is 14 residues. The CDR3 DNA sequence: TGCGCCAGCAGCCAAGTCGGAGGAAATCAGCCCCAGCATTTT. Residues: CASSQVGGNQPQHF.

The chain carries TRBV11-2 and TRBJ1-2; TRBD1 matches at 8 bases. This CDR3 is built from 15 residues. Trimming took 5 bases from V and 8 from J; bases not matched to a gene: 13. CDR1 and CDR2 from the germline V gene are SGHAT and FQNNGV. The CDR3 nucleotides read TGTGCCAGCAGCCCCCGGACAGGGAAATCCTTAGGCTACACCTTC. It yields the protein CASSPRTGKSLGYTF.

The chain uses TRBV5-1 and TRBJ1-1, with D possibly TRBD1 on 6 matching bases. The germline gives CDR1 SGHRS, CDR2 YFSETQ. Deletions cut 4 bases from V and 9 bases from J, with 19 bases between. The CDR3 totals 14 residues. The CDR3 sequence: CASSRQDRVSQAFF. CDR3 coding DNA: TGCGCCAGCAGCCGACAGGACAGAGTCTCTCAAGCTTTCTTT.

The CDR3 spells CASSIGVQGPSYEQFF. The CDR3 DNA sequence: TGTGCCAGTAGTATCGGGGTACAGGGTCCCTCGTATGAGCAGTTCTTC. The chain uses TRBV19 and TRBJ2-1, with TRBD1 as a possible D gene (6 bases). Trimming stripped 3 bases from V and 8 bases from J, with 20 bases between. The CDR3 consists of 16 residues. Germline V gene data show CDR1 as LNHDA and CDR2 as SQIVND (reference sequence).

The rearrangement joins TRBV5-6 to TRBJ1-1; 11 bases match TRBD1. The CDR3 has 14 amino acids. Trimming at V came to 4 bases and at J to 5 bases, leaving 4 bases not matched to a gene. From germline, CDR1 is SGHDT and CDR2 YYEEEE. CDR3 in amino acids: CASSMDRGQTEAFF. The DNA for the CDR3 is TGTGCCAGCAGCATGGACAGGGGGCAAACTGAAGCTTTCTTT.

The V gene is TRBV5-5, the J gene TRBJ1-1, with 11 bases matching TRBD1. This CDR3 comprises 16 residues. In germline, CDR1 is SGHKS, CDR2 YYEKEE (reference sequence). J lost 8 bases, V lost 0 bases, and 9 bases had no gene match. This CDR3 is CASSLGAGTGGLEAFF. DNA for the CDR3: TGTGCCAGCAGCTTGGGAGCCGGGACAGGGGGACTCGAAGCTTTCTTT.

J is TRBJ1-1 and V is TRBV5-6, with TRBD1 identical over 7 bases. V shed 7 bases, J shed 1 base, and the junction held 10 bases outside the gene matches. The germline V gene has CDR1 SGHDT and CDR2 YYEEEE. The length of the CDR3 is 15 residues. The DNA for the CDR3 is TGTGCCAGCTTTGTTTGGGGACAGCCGAACACTGAAGCTTTCTTT. Its translation is CASFVWGQPNTEAFF.

The CDR3 sequence: CASKQDYTTDTQYF. In nucleotides, the CDR3 is TGTGCCAGCAAACAGGACTACACCACAGATACGCAGTATTTT. The V and J genes are TRBV5-4 and TRBJ2-3; tentatively, D is TRBD2 (6 bases). The CDR3 is 14 amino acids. Trimming stripped 6 bases from V and 2 bases from J, with 13 bases between. Germline CDR1 SGHNT, CDR2 YYREEE (reference sequence).

This chain links TRBV15 with TRBJ1-5; 7 bases fit TRBD1. CDR1 and CDR2 from the germline V gene are LNHNV and YYDKDF (reference sequence). This CDR3 is built from 16 residues. The V gene end was trimmed by 5 bases and the J gene end by 5 bases; junction bases not matched to a gene: 12. The CDR3 spells CATSLKQGYGDQPQHF. CDR3 in DNA: TGTGCCACCAGCTTAAAACAGGGGTACGGAGATCAGCCCCAGCATTTT.

The V gene is TRBV11-3, the J gene TRBJ2-5; 7 nucleotides line up with TRBD1. CDR3 length: 14 amino acids. CDR1 is SGHNT, CDR2 YENEEA, per germline. The V and J ends lost 5 bases and 0 bases, in that order; junction bases with no gene match: 3. As DNA, the CDR3 is TGTGCCAGCAGCCGGGACAGCAACCAAGAGACCCAGTACTTC. Translation: CASSRDSNQETQYF.

This clone was seen only a few times. J is TRBJ2-3 and V is TRBV19; 7 nucleotides line up with TRBD2. CDR1 is LNHDA and CDR2 is SQIVND in the germline V gene (reference sequence). The CDR3 is 15 residues long. Unmatched junction bases numbered 16, after V lost 10 bases and J lost 6 bases. The CDR3 DNA reads TGTGCCACCGTACCCTGGGGGGGAGGTGCCGATACGCAGTATTTT. This gives the protein CATVPWGGGADTQYF. The full variable domain, in which reference TRBV19 and TRBJ2-3 provide the parts outside the CDR3, is DGGITQSPKYLFRKEGQNVTLSCEQNLNHDAMYWYRQDPGQGLRLIYYSQIVNDFQKGDIAEGYSVSREKKESFPLTVTSAQKNPTAFYLCATVPWGGGADTQYFGPGTRLTVL.

In its sample, this clone was seen once. This rearrangement joins TRBV27 to TRBJ1-2, with a weak D call TRBD1 (6 bases). The CDR3 totals 16 residues. Trimming left V 4 bases short and J 8 bases short, with 23 bases between. The germline V gene has CDR1 MNHEY and CDR2 SMNVEV (reference sequence). For the CDR3, the DNA is TGTGCCAGCAGTTCAGATCAGGGGATGGTCATACAGGGCTACACCTTC. Translation gives CASSSDQGMVIQGYTF.

The chain is built from TRBV19 and TRBJ1-1; no reliable D call. Germline loops: CDR1 LNHDA, CDR2 SQIVND (reference sequence). V was pared by 1 base and J by 3 bases, with 12 bases between. The CDR3 contains 15 residues. CDR3 protein: CASSIVPFSDTEAFF. Written as DNA, the CDR3 is TGTGCCAGTAGTATAGTGCCCTTCTCGGACACTGAAGCTTTCTTT.

The chain has TRBV7-2 and TRBJ2-7, with 11 bases that match TRBD2. Trimming removed 5 bases from V and 2 bases from J; junction bases left unmatched: 8. The CDR3 is 16 amino acids. CDR1 and CDR2 from the germline V gene are SGHTA and FQGNSA. CDR3 bases: TGTGCCAGCAGCCGCGGACTAGCGGGCGCCGCCTACGAGCAGTACTTC. Its translation is CASSRGLAGAAYEQYF.

The gene calls are TRBV4-1 and TRBJ1-2; 9 bases are a match to TRBD1. Germline V gene lookup returns CDR1 MGHRA and CDR2 YSYEKL. This CDR3 is built from 16 residues. V shed 0 bases, J shed 7 bases, and the junction held 9 bases outside the gene matches. In nucleotides, the CDR3 is TGCGCCAGCAGCCAAGAGGAGGGACAGGGTCTGCCTGGCTACACCTTC. It translates to CASSQEEGQGLPGYTF.

The chain has TRBV19 and TRBJ2-2; a weak D match, TRBD1 (6 bases). Germline-derived CDR1 and CDR2 are LNHDA and SQIVND (reference sequence). Deletions cut 6 bases from V and 3 bases from J, with 14 bases between. This CDR3 spans 15 amino acids. CDR3: CASRTDRRDTGELFF. CDR3 coding DNA: TGTGCCAGTAGGACGGACAGAAGGGACACCGGGGAGCTGTTTTTT.

The CDR3 is CATSRAIGDYGYTF. CDR3 bases: TGTGCCACCAGCAGGGCCATAGGGGACTATGGCTACACCTTC. The chain uses TRBV15 and TRBJ1-2; possibly TRBD1 for D (5 bases). V lost 3 bases, J lost 3 bases, and 11 bases lay in between. The CDR3 totals 14 residues. Germline CDR1 LNHNV, CDR2 YYDKDF (reference sequence).

The chain recombines TRBV19 with TRBJ2-1; no definite D call. This CDR3 is built from 14 residues. V lost 1 base and J 6 bases, leaving 10 bases between the germline ends. CDR1 and CDR2 (germline): LNHDA, SQIVND (reference sequence). The CDR3: CASSIGLASNEQFF. In nucleotides, the CDR3 is TGTGCCAGTAGTATAGGGCTGGCAAGCAATGAGCAGTTCTTC.

This clone was detected only a few times. The chain has TRBV2 and TRBJ1-1; D gene uncertain. The germline V and J ends were trimmed by 4 bases and 7 bases, with 7 bases remaining between them. Germline CDR1 SNHLY, CDR2 FYNNEI. This CDR3 is built from 11 residues. In DNA form, the CDR3 reads TGTGCCAGCAGTGGACAAGTTGAAGCTTTCTTT. Translation: CASSGQVEAFF.

This sequence joins TRBV10-3 and TRBJ2-3; 8 bases align to TRBD2. Trimming cost V 11 bases and J 2 bases; bases outside gene matches: 9. Germline V gives CDR1 ENHRY, CDR2 SYGVKD. The CDR3 has 14 residues. CDR3 sequence reads: CAAGASGLTDTQYF. The CDR3 nucleotides are TGTGCCGCAGGGGCTAGCGGGCTCACAGATACGCAGTATTTT.

This chain uses TRBV27 with TRBJ1-6; 7 bases agree with TRBD1. The CDR3 spans 17 residues. CDR1 MNHEY and CDR2 SMNVEV come from the germline V gene (reference sequence). Trimming took 6 bases from V and 4 from J; bases not matched to a gene: 12. The CDR3 bases are TGTGCCAGCAGACCCGAGGTCCCGACAGGGTATAATTCACCCCTCCACTTT. This gives the protein CASRPEVPTGYNSPLHF.

The genes are TRBV5-6 and TRBJ2-7, with 7 nucleotides matching TRBD1. Trimming took 1 base from V and 3 from J; bases not matched to a gene: 7. This CDR3 is 15 amino acids long. Germline V gene sequence: CDR1 SGHDT, CDR2 YYEEEE. The CDR3 reads CASSLSGQDFYEQYF. The CDR3 DNA sequence: TGTGCCAGCAGCTTGAGCGGACAGGATTTCTACGAGCAGTACTTC. The full variable domain, completed using reference TRBV5-6 and TRBJ2-7, is DAGVTQSPTHLIKTRGQQVTLRCSPKSGHDTVSWYQQALGQGPQFIFQYYEEEERQRGNFPDRFSGHQFPNYSSELNVNALLLGDSALYLCASSLSGQDFYEQYFGPGTRLTVT.

The chain recombines TRBV5-5 with TRBJ2-1; TRBD2 matches 8 bases. The CDR3 length is 17 residues. J lost 2 bases, V lost 3 bases, and 10 bases had no gene match. CDR1 is SGHKS and CDR2 is YYEKEE in the germline V gene (reference sequence). CDR3 residues: CASSYTKAGGPYNEQFF. The CDR3 DNA sequence: TGTGCCAGCAGCTACACCAAGGCGGGAGGCCCCTACAATGAGCAGTTCTTC.

The chain employs TRBV7-9 and TRBJ2-3; a weak D match, TRBD2 (6 bases). This CDR3 has 12 residues. The V and J ends lost 5 bases and 10 bases respectively, with 13 bases between them. Germline CDR1 is SEHNR and CDR2 is FQNEAQ (reference sequence). CDR3 region: CASSPTWEAQYF. Written as DNA, the CDR3 is TGTGCCAGCAGCCCTACTTGGGAGGCGCAGTATTTT.